This is a list of T cell receptor beta chains from one sample in a study of early T cells in non-severe SARS-CoV-2 infection. A single record per CDR3 protein comes from TCRdb applying MiXCR to the 5' RACE reads. The sample has around 60,000 distinct CDR3 sequences, around 11% seen once. The material sequenced was whole blood, taken at baseline. The receptors come from an adult who was a healthcare worker with PCR-confirmed SARS-CoV-2 infection or an uninfected control (not recorded which). CDR3s leave out the opening cysteine and the closing phenylalanine or tryptophan.

V | CDR3
TRBV11-2 | ASSLTGGRKLF
TRBV6-5 | ASSWKGAYNEQF
TRBV27 | ASRDRGRTNSPLH
TRBV6-5 | ASRFGPGTYEQY
TRBV29-1 | SGSGTSVNEQF
TRBV4-1 | ASSQERVRVNEKLF
TRBV11-3 | ASSLMGQGGYNEQF
TRBV9 | ASSVEPTSGVARTQY
TRBV20-1 | SARLDPGLAGARSTDTQY
TRBV20-1 | SARTDGAYEQY
TRBV7-9 | ASGGWISYEQY
TRBV10-3 | AISERLAQDEQF
TRBV11-2 | ASGTGDHSYNEQF
TRBV27 | ASTPSGAVSYNEQF
TRBV5-1 | ASSLSRGSSYNEQF